This paragraph reports one T cell receptor beta chain. Its target is unknown. The sample originates from a study of T cells after yellow fever vaccination. Study-level points and caveats: By day 5 rather than day 15, the secondary response had peaked, though it was weaker.

Template-switching 5'RACE yielded the TCR cDNA; a universal primer site and UMIs were added in the process. MiXCR was run by TCRdb on the 5' RACE reads, yielding one entry per CDR3 protein. The profile shows hundreds of thousands of distinct CDR3 sequences, 18% of them singletons. Germline V CDR1 and CDR2: MDHEN, SYDVKM. V lost 5 bases to trimming and J lost 2 bases, with 11 bases between them. The length of the CDR3 is 14 residues. Sample: PBMCs, taken before the yellow fever booster vaccination. The source is a young man who received the YFV17D yellow fever vaccine. This rearrangement joins TRBV28 to TRBJ2-3, with D uncertain. The CDR3 region is CASSPEKITDTQYF. The CDR3 DNA is TGTGCCAGCAGTCCCGAAAAAATCACAGATACGCAGTATTTT.